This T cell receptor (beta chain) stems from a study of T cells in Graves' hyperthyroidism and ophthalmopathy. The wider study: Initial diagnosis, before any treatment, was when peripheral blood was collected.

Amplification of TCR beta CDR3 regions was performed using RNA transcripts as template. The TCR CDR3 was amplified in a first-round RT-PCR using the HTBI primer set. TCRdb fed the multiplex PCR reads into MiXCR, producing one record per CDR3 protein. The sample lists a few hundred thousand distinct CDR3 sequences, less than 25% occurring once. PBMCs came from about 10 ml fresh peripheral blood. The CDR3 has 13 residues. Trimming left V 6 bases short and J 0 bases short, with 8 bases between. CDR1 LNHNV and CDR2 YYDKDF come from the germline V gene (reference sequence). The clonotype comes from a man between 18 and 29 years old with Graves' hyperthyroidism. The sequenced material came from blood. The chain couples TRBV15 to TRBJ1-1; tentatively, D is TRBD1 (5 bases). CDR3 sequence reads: CATSEDMNTEAFF. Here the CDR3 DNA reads TGTGCCACCAGTGAGGACATGAACACTGAAGCTTTCTTT.